Listed below are T cell receptor beta chains from one sample, sequenced in a study of shared clonotypes between healthy human individuals. Assay used: immunoSEQ multiplex PCR; TCRdb lists only in-frame clones, some missing. The data contain 2 million to 2.5 million clones, approximately 94% of them singletons. Sequencing input: naive CD8+ T cells sorted from blood. These receptors all come from a man aged 18 to 29 in good health. Each CDR3 is given with its conserved first and last residue. The D gene is left open where the match is weak. Clone size, where shown, is once, few, many, or a class for clones that have expanded.

D gene	J gene	V gene	clone size	CDR3 length	CDR3 protein	CDR3 DNA
-	TRBJ2-2	TRBV29-1	-	12	CSGKWGTGELFF	TGCAGCGGGAAGTGGGGGACCGGGGAGCTGTTTTTT
-	TRBJ1-1	TRBV6-5	-	15	CASSYEQGGGTEAFF	TGTGCCAGCAGTTACGAGCAGGGCGGGGGAACTGAAGCTTTCTTT
TRBD1	TRBJ2-7	TRBV5-1	-	15	CASSGGQGISYEQYF	TGCGCCAGCAGCGGAGGACAGGGGATCTCCTACGAGCAGTATTTC
-	TRBJ2-1	TRBV27	-	13	CASSLKAGNEQFF	TGTGCCAGCAGTTTAAAGGCGGGCAATGAGCAGTTCTTC
-	TRBJ1-1	TRBV7-6	-	15	CASSLAGGQNTEAFF	TGTGCCAGCAGCTTAGCGGGGGGACAAAACACTGAAGCTTTCTTT
-	TRBJ2-2	TRBV30	-	13	CAWRAFRTGELFF	TGTGCCTGGAGGGCCTTCAGAACCGGGGAGCTGTTTTTT
-	TRBJ2-7	TRBV27	-	14	CASSLSGSPYEQYF	TGTGCCAGCAGTTTATCCGGCAGTCCTTACGAGCAGTACTTC
-	TRBJ2-1	TRBV14	-	17	CASSQQGSLFSYNEQFF	TGTGCCAGCAGCCAGCAGGGTTCCTTATTCTCCTACAATGAGCAGTTCTTC
-	TRBJ1-1	TRBV5-1	-	15	CASSLAIDSKTEAFF	TGCGCCAGCAGCTTGGCTATCGATTCGAAAACTGAAGCTTTCTTT
-	TRBJ2-2	TRBV19	-	12	CASSKEAGELFF	TGTGCCAGTAGTAAGGAGGCCGGGGAGCTGTTTTTT
-	TRBJ2-7	TRBV6-5	-	11	CASSLGYEQYF	TGTGCCAGCAGCCTTGGCTACGAGCAGTACTTC
-	TRBJ2-3	TRBV5-1	-	14	CASSLDWSGDTQYF	TGCGCCAGCAGCCTGGACTGGAGTGGAGATACGCAGTATTTT
TRBD2	TRBJ2-7	TRBV5-1	-	15	CASSLLAGGGYEQYF	TGCGCCAGCAGCTTGCTTGCGGGAGGAGGATACGAGCAGTACTTC
-	TRBJ2-1	TRBV13	-	12	CASSLTGNEQFF	TGTGCCAGCAGCTTAACCGGCAATGAGCAGTTCTTC
-	TRBJ2-6	TRBV27	-	18	CASSSSRVLFSGANVLTF	TGTGCCAGCAGTTCGTCCAGGGTCCTATTCTCTGGGGCCAACGTCCTGACTTTC
-	TRBJ2-7	TRBV11-2	few	15	CASSLGLTHSYEQYF	TGTGCCAGCAGCTTAGGACTGACCCACTCCTACGAGCAGTACTTC
-	TRBJ2-7	TRBV5-4	-	14	CASSFGTGPYEQYF	TGTGCCAGCAGCTTCGGGACGGGGCCCTACGAGCAGTACTTC
TRBD1	TRBJ2-7	TRBV7-9	-	17	CASSRTGEQGVNAEQYF	TGTGCCAGCAGCAGGACTGGAGAACAGGGGGTTAACGCCGAGCAGTACTTC
-	TRBJ2-3	TRBV29-1	-	11	CSVPIMNTQYF	TGCAGCGTCCCTATTATGAATACGCAGTATTTT
-	TRBJ2-1	TRBV9	-	13	CASSPLVTDEQFF	TGTGCCAGCAGCCCACTAGTGACGGATGAGCAGTTCTTC
TRBD2	TRBJ2-7	TRBV9	-	15	CASSLGLAGTYEQYF	TGTGCCAGCAGCCTTGGACTAGCGGGAACCTACGAGCAGTACTTC
-	TRBJ2-2	TRBV9	-	16	CASSVEGTVNTGELFF	TGTGCCAGCAGCGTAGAGGGAACTGTTAACACCGGGGAGCTGTTTTTT
-	TRBJ1-1	TRBV14	once	15	CASSQPGEVNTEAFF	TGTGCCAGCAGCCAACCGGGAGAAGTGAACACTGAAGCTTTCTTT
TRBD1	TRBJ1-1	TRBV7-9	-	14	CASDRQGSETEAFF	TGTGCCAGCGATCGACAGGGCTCGGAAACTGAAGCTTTCTTT
TRBD2	TRBJ2-1	TRBV7-3	-	14	CASSLSGGIDEQFF	TGTGCCAGCAGCCTTAGCGGGGGAATTGATGAGCAGTTCTTC
-	TRBJ2-7	TRBV7-9	once	17	CASSSSVRQGASYEQYF	TGTGCCAGCAGCTCATCAGTCCGCCAGGGAGCATCCTACGAGCAGTACTTC
-	TRBJ2-2	TRBV6-6	-	12	CASSEGPGELFF	TGTGCCAGCAGTGAGGGTCCCGGGGAGCTGTTTTTT
-	TRBJ2-3	TRBV2	once	15	CASSEAVWGPDTQYF	TGTGCCAGCAGTGAAGCGGTCTGGGGGCCGGATACGCAGTATTTT
-	TRBJ2-7	TRBV13	once	14	CASSPPANSYEQYF	TGTGCCAGCAGCCCCCCAGCCAATTCCTACGAGCAGTACTTC
TRBD1	TRBJ2-7	TRBV7-9	once	18	CASSLETGGEGRPYEQYF	TGTGCCAGCAGCTTAGAAACAGGGGGCGAAGGTCGGCCCTACGAGCAGTACTTC
-	TRBJ2-2	TRBV4-3	-	16	CASSQVAGATTGELFF	TGCGCCAGCAGCCAAGTGGCAGGGGCCACCACCGGGGAGCTGTTTTTT
-	TRBJ1-1	TRBV13	-	12	CASKESGAEAFF	TGTGCCAGCAAGGAATCAGGGGCTGAAGCTTTCTTT
-	TRBJ1-1	TRBV11-2	-	13	CASSLGTLLGAFF	TGTGCCAGCAGCTTAGGGACTCTTTTGGGGGCTTTCTTT
TRBD1	TRBJ1-2	TRBV7-2	-	14	CASTSTGEGYGHTF	TGTGCCAGCACCTCGACAGGGGAAGGCTATGGCCACACCTTC
-	TRBJ2-6	TRBV11-2	-	15	CASSFGVSGANVLTF	TGTGCCAGCAGCTTCGGTGTCTCTGGGGCCAACGTCCTGACTTTC
-	TRBJ2-7	TRBV5-6	-	13	CASRYRNSYEQYF	TGTGCCAGCAGATACAGAAACTCCTACGAGCAGTACTTC
-	TRBJ2-3	TRBV27	once	17	CASSPLWGEESTDTQYF	TGTGCCAGCAGTCCCCTATGGGGGGAGGAAAGCACAGATACGCAGTATTTT
TRBD2	TRBJ2-2	TRBV28	-	17	CASSLSERGANTGELFF	TGTGCCAGCAGTTTATCGGAGCGGGGGGCCAACACCGGGGAGCTGTTTTTT
-	TRBJ2-3	TRBV28	-	17	CASSFVAGPPSTDTQYF	TGTGCCAGCAGTTTTGTCGCAGGGCCTCCTAGCACAGATACGCAGTATTTT
-	TRBJ2-7	TRBV4-1	-	16	CASSHPTGPSTYEQYF	TGCGCCAGCAGCCATCCTACGGGACCATCTACCTACGAGCAGTACTTC
-	TRBJ1-4	TRBV2	-	15	CASSGEGPQSGELFF	TGTGCCAGCAGTGGAGAAGGGCCGCAGTCTGGAGAACTGTTTTTT
-	TRBJ1-1	TRBV2	-	12	CASARGNTEAFF	TGTGCCAGCGCCCGGGGGAACACTGAAGCTTTCTTT
-	TRBJ2-2	TRBV27	-	17	CASSPPHWTVNTGELFF	TGTGCCAGCAGTCCCCCTCACTGGACAGTGAACACCGGGGAGCTGTTTTTT
-	TRBJ1-1	TRBV25-1	-	11	CASSPGMEAFF	TGTGCCAGCAGTCCTGGCATGGAAGCTTTCTTT
-	TRBJ2-2	TRBV6-1	-	15	CASSDSLQNTGELFF	TGTGCCAGCAGTGATAGCCTACAGAACACCGGGGAGCTGTTTTTT
-	TRBJ1-2	TRBV27	-	13	CASSLSGFYGYTF	TGTGCCAGCAGTTTATCAGGTTTTTATGGCTACACCTTC
-	TRBJ1-5	TRBV30	few	14	CAWTLPGGGWPQHF	TGTGCCTGGACCCTCCCGGGGGGAGGGTGGCCCCAGCATTTT
-	TRBJ1-4	TRBV7-9	-	16	CASSLVVGQSYEKLFF	TGTGCCAGCAGCTTAGTAGTTGGGCAGTCCTATGAAAAACTGTTTTTT
TRBD1	TRBJ1-2	TRBV6-5	once	14	CASSYGNRGDGYTF	TGTGCCAGCAGTTACGGGAACAGGGGGGATGGCTACACCTTC